This T cell receptor (beta chain) was obtained from a study of T cell responses to AZD1222 COVID-19 vaccine. Study-level findings and limits: The donor group comprised mostly white British people and more females; the analysis possibly underestimated clonal diversity.

V lost 5 bases and J lost 5, with 16 bases in between. The CDR3 is 15 amino acids. The germline gives CDR1 MDHEN, CDR2 SYDVKM. As concerns this clone: The antigen is unknown.

The assay was immunoSEQ multiplex PCR, and TCRdb's table has in-frame clones only and misses some. Of about 150,000 clones in the sample, around nine tenths are singletons; the top ten hold 1.5% to 2%. Sequencing was performed on peripheral blood, taken on day 0 of AZD1222 vaccination. The gene calls are TRBV28 and TRBJ1-3, with unresolved D. This receptor was obtained from an adult in good health. In DNA, the CDR3 is TGTGCCAGCAGTCCACCTCCTTCCATTCGAAACACCATATATTTT. It yields the protein CASSPPPSIRNTIYF.